A single sample is the source of the 14 T cell receptor beta chains below, sequenced in a study of Ad26.COV2.S vaccination and SARS-CoV-2 variants. Sample treatment: 15 to 20 received Ad26.COV2.S at low or high dose, single or two shots; roughly five received placebo; per-sample allocation not given. Samples came from day 63 after the first vaccine or placebo injection. Some clones are missing from TCRdb's copy, which holds only in-frame ones; the method was immunoSEQ multiplex PCR. The sample holds approximately 480,000 clones, around 88% seen once. The sample consisted of peripheral blood, taken in a trial of Ad26.COV2.S vaccine versus placebo. These receptors were taken from a person between 18 and 65 years old who received the Ad26.COV2.S COVID-19 vaccine or a placebo.

This chain uses TRBV30 with TRBJ1-1; maybe TRBD1 (5 bases). V shed 0 bases and J shed 1 base, with 12 bases lying between them. This CDR3 is 15 amino acids long. Germline V gene data show CDR1 as GTSNPN and CDR2 as SVGIG (reference sequence). CDR3 coding DNA: TGTGCCTGGAGTGTAGCCGGGACGGCGAACACTGAAGCTTTCTTT. It encodes CAWSVAGTANTEAFF. Complete variable domain (other parts from reference TRBV30 and TRBJ1-1): SQTIHQWPATLVQPVGSPLSLECTVEGTSNPNLYWYRQAAGRGLQLLFYSVGIGQISSEVPQNLSASRPQDRQFILSSKKLLLSDSGFYLCAWSVAGTANTEAFFGQGTRLTVV.

The chain uses TRBV28 and TRBJ1-5; 7 bases line up with TRBD1. The V gene's germline CDR1 is MDHEN and CDR2 SYDVKM. The CDR3 is 18 residues long. The trim removed 6 bases at V and 3 bases at J, leaving 17 bases unmatched. In nucleotides, the CDR3 is TGTGCCAGCAGACAAACTCTCTTACAGGGGTTGGCCAATCAGCCCCAGCATTTT. Its protein product is CASRQTLLQGLANQPQHF.

V and J are TRBV19 and TRBJ2-7; 9 bases map to TRBD2. Germline V gene data show CDR1 as LNHDA and CDR2 as SQIVND (reference sequence). This CDR3 is built from 14 residues. Trimming cost V 2 bases and J 6 bases; bases outside gene matches: 5. In nucleotides, the CDR3 is TGTGCCAGTAGTATACAGGCTAGCGGGACCGAGCAGTACTTC. It encodes CASSIQASGTEQYF.

This clone was picked up one time. The chain employs TRBV28 and TRBJ1-1; 9 nucleotides align to TRBD1. Germline V lookup: CDR1 MDHEN, CDR2 SYDVKM. CDR3 size: 14 residues. After removal of 3 bases from V and 7 bases from J, the junction contained 6 bases not matched to a gene. CDR3 DNA sequence: TGTGCCAGCAGTTTTTTGGGGACAGGGAATGAAGCTTTCTTT. Its protein product is CASSFLGTGNEAFF.

The chain links TRBV27 to TRBJ2-2; 8 bases align to TRBD2. Per the germline V gene, CDR1 is MNHEY and CDR2 is SMNVEV (reference sequence). The CDR3 totals 15 residues. V shed 6 bases and J 8 bases; nucleotides not matched to a gene: 11. The CDR3 is CASRSAGGPLGELFF. The CDR3 coding sequence is TGTGCCAGCAGATCTGCGGGAGGCCCCTTGGGGGAGCTGTTTTTT.

V and J are TRBV29-1 and TRBJ1-1; 11 bases are shared with TRBD1. Germline CDR1 reads SQVTM; CDR2 reads ANQGSEA. CDR3 length equals 14 residues. J lost 5 bases, V lost 6 bases, and 8 bases had no gene match. The CDR3 DNA follows: TGCAGCGTCCTCCCGGGACAGGGGGGGACTGAAGCTTTCTTT. Its protein product is CSVLPGQGGTEAFF.

The chain links TRBV28 to TRBJ1-2, with a possible D match to TRBD1 (6 bases). Trimming removed 5 bases at V and 4 bases at J, with 20 bases between. Germline loops: CDR1 MDHEN, CDR2 SYDVKM. CDR3 length equals 16 residues. CDR3 in DNA: TGTGCCAGCAGTCCCCTCTGGGGGGGCGCTTCCTATGGCTACACCTTC. Residues: CASSPLWGGASYGYTF.

In this sample, this clone turned up a few times. The rearrangement uses TRBV28 and TRBJ1-2; 7 positions match TRBD1. The CDR3 loop spans 16 amino acids. V shed 2 bases, J shed 6 bases, and the junction held 12 bases outside the gene matches. Germline lookup yields CDR1 MDHEN and CDR2 SYDVKM. CDR3 DNA sequence: TGTGCCAGCAGTTTAGGATCGGAGAGGGGGCGGGATGGCTACACCTTC. Protein sequence: CASSLGSERGRDGYTF.

The chain couples TRBV27 to TRBJ1-4; D might be TRBD1 (5 bases). This CDR3 region has 15 residues. Germline CDR1 reads MNHEY; CDR2 reads SMNVEV (reference sequence). V shed 3 bases and J shed 5 bases, with 13 bases lying between them. CDR3 sequence: CASSFSGQVNEKLFF. In DNA form, the CDR3 reads TGTGCCAGCAGTTTTTCGGGGCAGGTGAATGAAAAACTGTTTTTT. Using reference TRBV27 and TRBJ1-4 for the parts outside the CDR3, the full variable domain is EAQVTQNPRYLITVTGKKLTVTCSQNMNHEYMSWYRQDPGLGLRQIYYSMNVEVTDKGDVPEGYKVSRKEKRNFPLILESPSPNQTSLYFCASSFSGQVNEKLFFGSGTQLSVL.

The chain couples TRBV27 to TRBJ2-1; weak D call: TRBD2 (5 bases). Germline V gene lookup returns CDR1 MNHEY and CDR2 SMNVEV (reference sequence). With 4 bases removed from V and 1 base from J, the gap between germline ends came to 23 bases. This CDR3 region has 19 residues. CDR3 sequence: CASSSVDGPGLGSYNEQFF. The CDR3 nucleotides read TGTGCCAGCAGTTCCGTCGACGGTCCCGGACTGGGGTCCTACAATGAGCAGTTCTTC.

This clone has only a few counts. The V call is TRBV3-1 (or the pseudogene TRBV3-2), the J call TRBJ2-7; tentative D call: TRBD2 (6 bases). Trimming removed 5 bases from V and 3 bases from J, with 14 bases in between. Germline CDR1 LGHDT, CDR2 YNNKEL (reference sequence). This CDR3 comprises 14 residues. CDR3 in DNA: TGTGCCAGCAGCGCCGGGCGGGGCAACTACGAGCAGTACTTC. It is translated as CASSAGRGNYEQYF.

This chain uses TRBV11-2 with TRBJ2-3; D is ambiguous. Germline V gives CDR1 SGHAT, CDR2 FQNNGV. V lost 6 bases, J lost 3 bases, and 7 bases lay in between. This CDR3 is built from 12 residues. The CDR3 sequence: CASRKETDTQYF. DNA for the CDR3: TGTGCCAGCAGAAAAGAGACAGATACGCAGTATTTT. The whole variable domain, remainder taken from reference TRBV11-2 and TRBJ2-3, is EAGVAQSPRYKIIEKRQSVAFWCNPISGHATLYWYQQILGQGPKLLIQFQNNGVVDDSQLPKDRFSAERLKGVDSTLKIQPAKLEDSAVYLCASRKETDTQYFGPGTRLTVL.

The chain links TRBV24-1 to TRBJ2-2; TRBD1 matches at 8 bases. The V gene's germline CDR1 is KGHDR and CDR2 SFDVKD. This CDR3 is 15 amino acids long. The junction had 2 bases not matched to a gene; V was cut back by 3 bases and J by 3 bases. The CDR3 loop is CATSDGTGYTGELFF. The CDR3 nucleotides read TGTGCCACCAGTGATGGGACAGGATACACCGGGGAGCTGTTTTTT.

This clone came up once. The sample has other DNA sequences that encode this CDR3 too. The chain links TRBV6-2 or TRBV6-3 to TRBJ2-7; D call uncertain. Germline V gene lookup returns CDR1 MNHEY and CDR2 SVGEGT. CDR3 length: 11 amino acids. Trimming removed 4 bases at V and 2 bases at J, with 3 bases between. The CDR3 reads CASSSTYEQYF. Written as DNA, the CDR3 is TGTGCCAGCAGTTCAACCTACGAGCAGTACTTC.